This T cell receptor beta chain was found in a study of beta chain features in type 1 diabetes. Expressed TCRB transcripts were sequenced because the entire RNA isolate underwent reverse transcription. Naive, central memory and regulatory T cell samples came to a mean of roughly 3.9 million reads. Repertoires were generated with immunoSEQ multiplex PCR, while TCRdb's copy carries only in-frame clones and drops some. The sample consists of 150,000 to 200,000 clones, 7% to 10% of them appearing once. This receptor was identified in a woman aged 18-30 years in good health. The material sequenced was central memory CD4+ T cells from blood.

CDR3 loop: CSVDSDDGYTF. DNA for the CDR3: TGCAGCGTTGATTCAGATGATGGCTACACCTTC. The V gene is TRBV29-1, the J gene TRBJ1-2, with unresolved D. CDR3 length: 11 amino acids. Trimming stripped 3 bases from V and 6 bases from J, with 8 bases between. Per germline, CDR1 SQVTM and CDR2 ANQGSEA.